The rows below give T cell receptor beta chains drawn from one sample of a study of PD-1 blockade in classical Hodgkin lymphoma. Generated by immunoSEQ multiplex PCR, the TCRdb table keeps only in-frame clones and is missing some. The sample holds 41,000 or so clones, approximately 70% seen once. The material sequenced was peripheral blood mononuclear cells (PBMCs), taken before the fourth cycle of nivolumab. These receptor sequences come from a human donor with classical Hodgkin lymphoma. Each CDR3 is given with its conserved first and last residue. D genes are given only for firm matches. A clone size is listed for some rows: how often the clone was seen (once, few, many), or a class if it is expanded.

D gene: -
clone size: -
J gene: TRBJ2-5
V gene: TRBV5-1
CDR3 protein: CASSPPGAETQYF
CDR3 DNA: TGCGCCAGCAGCCCCCCCGGTGCCGAGACCCAGTACTTC

D gene: -
clone size: few
J gene: TRBJ1-2
V gene: TRBV7-3
CDR3 protein: CASSLNVGAEGYTF
CDR3 DNA: TGTGCCAGCAGCTTAAATGTGGGGGCGGAAGGCTACACCTTC

D gene: TRBD2
clone size: few
J gene: TRBJ2-3
V gene: TRBV11-2
CDR3 protein: CASSFSGDTDTQYF
CDR3 DNA: TGTGCCAGCAGCTTTAGCGGGGACACAGATACGCAGTATTTT

D gene: TRBD1
clone size: few
J gene: TRBJ2-7
V gene: TRBV4-3
CDR3 protein: CASSSSQGRDEQYF
CDR3 DNA: TGCGCCAGCAGCTCGTCACAGGGGCGAGACGAGCAGTACTTC

D gene: TRBD1
clone size: -
J gene: TRBJ1-5
V gene: TRBV19
CDR3 protein: CASSSPRTGHNQPQHF
CDR3 DNA: TGTGCCAGTAGTAGCCCTCGGACAGGGCACAATCAGCCCCAGCATTTT

D gene: -
clone size: few
J gene: TRBJ2-1
V gene: TRBV7-2
CDR3 protein: CASSLNGIPRSHEQFF
CDR3 DNA: TGTGCCAGCAGCTTAAATGGCATCCCCCGAAGCCATGAGCAGTTCTTC

D gene: -
clone size: -
J gene: TRBJ2-7
V gene: TRBV5-1
CDR3 protein: CASSLSRPRYEQYF
CDR3 DNA: TGCGCCAGCAGCTTGAGTAGACCTCGGTACGAGCAGTACTTC

D gene: -
clone size: few
J gene: TRBJ1-1
V gene: TRBV5-5
CDR3 protein: CASSFSPEITEAFF
CDR3 DNA: TGTGCCAGCAGCTTTTCCCCCGAGATAACTGAAGCTTTCTTT

D gene: TRBD1
clone size: -
J gene: TRBJ2-1
V gene: TRBV7-9
CDR3 protein: CASSFRTGGVYNEQFF
CDR3 DNA: TGTGCCAGCAGCTTCCGGACAGGGGGAGTTTACAATGAGCAGTTCTTC

D gene: -
clone size: few
J gene: TRBJ1-3
V gene: TRBV4-2
CDR3 protein: CASSQGTGNTIYF
CDR3 DNA: TGTGCCAGCAGCCAGGGTACGGGAAACACCATATATTTT

D gene: -
clone size: few
J gene: TRBJ2-7
V gene: TRBV5-4
CDR3 protein: CASSLEGIHEQYF
CDR3 DNA: TGTGCCAGCAGCTTGGAGGGAATCCACGAGCAGTACTTC

D gene: TRBD1
clone size: -
J gene: TRBJ2-1
V gene: TRBV5-5
CDR3 protein: CASSLRDRGRSNEQFF
CDR3 DNA: TGTGCCAGCAGCCTACGGGACAGGGGGCGCAGCAATGAGCAGTTCTTC

D gene: -
clone size: -
J gene: TRBJ1-2
V gene: TRBV10-3
CDR3 protein: CAISEVSGLDYGYTF
CDR3 DNA: TGTGCCATCAGTGAGGTTTCTGGGCTTGACTATGGCTACACCTTC

D gene: TRBD1
clone size: -
J gene: TRBJ1-1
V gene: TRBV7-2
CDR3 protein: CASSPSQGAAAFF
CDR3 DNA: TGTGCCAGCAGCCCATCACAGGGGGCGGCAGCTTTCTTT

D gene: -
clone size: -
J gene: TRBJ2-2
V gene: TRBV7-9
CDR3 protein: CASSRSEGGVAGELFF
CDR3 DNA: TGTGCCAGCAGTCGCTCCGAGGGGGGCGTTGCCGGGGAGCTGTTTTTT

D gene: -
clone size: -
J gene: TRBJ2-1
V gene: TRBV5-1
CDR3 protein: CASSLGGPAGSDEQFF
CDR3 DNA: TGCGCCAGCAGCTTGGGGGGGCCGGCAGGGTCGGATGAGCAGTTCTTC

D gene: -
clone size: -
J gene: TRBJ2-1
V gene: TRBV7-9
CDR3 protein: CASRESRGAYNEQFF
CDR3 DNA: TGTGCCAGCAGGGAGAGTAGGGGGGCCTACAATGAGCAGTTCTTC

D gene: -
clone size: -
J gene: TRBJ2-2
V gene: TRBV27
CDR3 protein: CASRNSWTGELFF
CDR3 DNA: TGTGCCAGCAGGAATTCGTGGACCGGGGAGCTGTTTTTT

D gene: -
clone size: -
J gene: TRBJ2-7
V gene: TRBV28
CDR3 protein: CASSPPSLDEQYF
CDR3 DNA: TGTGCCAGCAGCCCCCCGTCCCTCGACGAGCAGTACTTC

D gene: -
clone size: once
J gene: TRBJ2-3
V gene: TRBV7-9
CDR3 protein: CASSLDVGITDTQYF
CDR3 DNA: TGTGCCAGCAGCTTAGATGTGGGGATAACAGATACGCAGTATTTT

D gene: -
clone size: -
J gene: TRBJ2-7
V gene: TRBV5-1
CDR3 protein: CASSLAVSYEQYF
CDR3 DNA: TGCGCCAGCAGCTTGGCGGTCAGCTACGAGCAGTACTTC

D gene: TRBD1
clone size: -
J gene: TRBJ1-4
V gene: TRBV6-1
CDR3 protein: CASSERWDRMDEKLFF
CDR3 DNA: TGTGCCAGCAGTGAAAGGTGGGACAGAATGGATGAAAAACTGTTTTTT

D gene: -
clone size: -
J gene: TRBJ2-1
V gene: TRBV30
CDR3 protein: CAWKARTFYNEQFF
CDR3 DNA: TGTGCCTGGAAGGCTAGGACATTCTACAATGAGCAGTTCTTC

D gene: -
clone size: -
J gene: TRBJ1-2
V gene: TRBV6-5
CDR3 protein: CASSYGEGYTF
CDR3 DNA: TGTGCCAGCAGTTACGGGGAGGGCTACACCTTC

D gene: -
clone size: -
J gene: TRBJ2-5
V gene: TRBV7-2
CDR3 protein: CASSPIGGGQDFKETQYF
CDR3 DNA: TGTGCCAGCAGCCCTATAGGGGGGGGACAGGACTTTAAAGAGACCCAGTACTTC

D gene: -
clone size: -
J gene: TRBJ2-1
V gene: TRBV5-4
CDR3 protein: CASSLWGGNYNEQFF
CDR3 DNA: TGTGCCAGCAGCTTGTGGGGCGGAAATTACAATGAGCAGTTCTTC

D gene: -
clone size: few
J gene: TRBJ1-2
V gene: TRBV14
CDR3 protein: CASSQVTDRRYTF
CDR3 DNA: TGTGCCAGCAGCCAAGTAACGGATCGCCGCTACACCTTC

D gene: -
clone size: -
J gene: TRBJ1-4
V gene: TRBV5-4
CDR3 protein: CASSLVAGPNEKLFF
CDR3 DNA: TGTGCCAGCAGCTTGGTTGCCGGGCCGAATGAAAAACTGTTTTTT

D gene: TRBD2
clone size: -
J gene: TRBJ2-3
V gene: TRBV10-3
CDR3 protein: CAISGGTSGGAAHDTQYF
CDR3 DNA: TGTGCCATCAGTGGTGGGACTAGCGGGGGGGCCGCACACGATACGCAGTATTTT

D gene: -
clone size: -
J gene: TRBJ2-3
V gene: TRBV9
CDR3 protein: CASSPQGSPTDTQYF
CDR3 DNA: TGTGCCAGCAGCCCCCAGGGCTCGCCCACAGATACGCAGTATTTT

D gene: -
clone size: -
J gene: TRBJ2-1
V gene: TRBV2
CDR3 protein: CASSLLVEVHEQFF
CDR3 DNA: TGTGCCAGCAGTCTCTTAGTGGAGGTCCATGAGCAGTTCTTC